This T cell receptor beta chain appears in the sequencing data of a study of cytomegalovirus exposure and HLA in healthy donors. Study observations and caveats: Accurate prediction of most subjects' HLA-A and HLA-B alleles from TCR beta sequences was reported. Among TCR sequences, most were rare, though some public TCRs appeared in many donors.

The PCR had 60 Vbeta and 13 Jbeta primers. Measured with immunoSEQ multiplex PCR; TCRdb has only the in-frame clones, and not every one. The sample lists about 150,000 clones, about 80% seen once, with around an eighth in the top ten. Comment on this clone: Its matching antigen is unknown.

There are 15 residues in the CDR3. In germline, CDR1 is SGHTA, CDR2 FQGNSA. V dropped 1 base and J dropped 3 bases, with 13 bases sitting between them. The sequencing sample was made of PBMCs. The source of this sequence is a man aged 40-49 years in good health and CMV-seropositive. The chain recombines TRBV7-2 with TRBJ2-7, with a tentative D call TRBD1 (6 bases). Here the CDR3 reads CASSLVTGPHYEQYF. DNA for the CDR3: TGTGCCAGCAGCTTAGTAACAGGGCCCCACTACGAGCAGTACTTC.